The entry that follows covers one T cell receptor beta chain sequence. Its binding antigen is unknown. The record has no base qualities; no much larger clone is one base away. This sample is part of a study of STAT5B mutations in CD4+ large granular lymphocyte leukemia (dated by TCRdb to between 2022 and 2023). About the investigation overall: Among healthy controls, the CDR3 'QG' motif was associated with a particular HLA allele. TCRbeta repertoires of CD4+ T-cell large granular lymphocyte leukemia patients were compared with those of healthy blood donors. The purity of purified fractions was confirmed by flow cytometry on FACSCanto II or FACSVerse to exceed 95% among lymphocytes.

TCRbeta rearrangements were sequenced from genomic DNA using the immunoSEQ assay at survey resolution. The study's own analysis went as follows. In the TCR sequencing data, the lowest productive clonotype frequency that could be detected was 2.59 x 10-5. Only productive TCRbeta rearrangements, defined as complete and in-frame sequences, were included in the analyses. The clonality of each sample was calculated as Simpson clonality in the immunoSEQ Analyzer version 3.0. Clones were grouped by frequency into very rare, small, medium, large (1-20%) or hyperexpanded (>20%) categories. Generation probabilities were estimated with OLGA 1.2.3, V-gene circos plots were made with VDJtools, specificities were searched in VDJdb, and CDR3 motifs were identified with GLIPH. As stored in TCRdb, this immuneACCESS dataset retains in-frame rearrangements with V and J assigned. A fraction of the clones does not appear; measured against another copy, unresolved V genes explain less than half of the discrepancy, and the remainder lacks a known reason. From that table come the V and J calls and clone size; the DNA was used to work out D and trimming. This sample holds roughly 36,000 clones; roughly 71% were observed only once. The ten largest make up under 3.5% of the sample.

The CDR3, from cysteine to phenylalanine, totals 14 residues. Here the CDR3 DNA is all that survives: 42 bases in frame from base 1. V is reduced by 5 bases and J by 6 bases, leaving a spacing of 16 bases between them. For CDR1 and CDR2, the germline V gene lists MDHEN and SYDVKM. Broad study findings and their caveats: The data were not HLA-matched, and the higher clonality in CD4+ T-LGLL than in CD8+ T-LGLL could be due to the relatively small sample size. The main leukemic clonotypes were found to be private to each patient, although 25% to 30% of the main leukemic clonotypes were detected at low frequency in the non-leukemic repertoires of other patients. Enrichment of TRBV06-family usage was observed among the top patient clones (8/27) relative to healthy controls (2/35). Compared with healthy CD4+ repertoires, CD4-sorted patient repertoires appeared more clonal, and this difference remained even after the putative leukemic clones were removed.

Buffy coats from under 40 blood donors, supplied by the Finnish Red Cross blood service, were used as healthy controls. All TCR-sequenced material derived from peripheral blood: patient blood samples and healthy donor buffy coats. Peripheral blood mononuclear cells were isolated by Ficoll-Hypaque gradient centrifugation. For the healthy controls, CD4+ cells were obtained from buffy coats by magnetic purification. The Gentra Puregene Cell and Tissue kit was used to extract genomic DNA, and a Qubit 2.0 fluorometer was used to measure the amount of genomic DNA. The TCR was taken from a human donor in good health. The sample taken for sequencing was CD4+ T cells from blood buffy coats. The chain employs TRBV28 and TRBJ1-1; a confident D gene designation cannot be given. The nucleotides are TGTGCCAGCAGTCTAGCCGGAGGATTGGCTGAAGCTTTCTTT. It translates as CASSLAGGLAEAFF. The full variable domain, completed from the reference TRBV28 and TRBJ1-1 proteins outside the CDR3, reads DVKVTQSSRYLVKRTGEKVFLECVQDMDHENMFWYRQDPGLGLRLIYFSYDVKMKEKGDIPEGYSVSREKKERFSLILESASTNQTSMYLCASSLAGGLAEAFFGQGTRLTVV.